These 30 T cell receptor beta chains were sequenced from one sample in a study of lymphopenia after photon versus proton radiotherapy. Libraries were prepared by immunoSEQ multiplex PCR; TCRdb keeps only in-frame clonotypes and omits some of them. The table lists fewer than 50,000 clones, roughly 85% of them singletons. This specimen was peripheral blood, taken from a patient treated with photon-based radiotherapy. These receptors were obtained from a man aged 35 to 55 with gastric cancer.

J is TRBJ2-2 and V is TRBV4-1; D remains ambiguous. V was trimmed by 5 bases and J by 0 bases, leaving 13 bases between them. The CDR3 spans 16 residues. Germline loops: CDR1 MGHRA, CDR2 YSYEKL. The CDR3 reads CASSWNESPNTGELFF. In nucleotides, the CDR3 is TGCGCCAGCAGCTGGAACGAGTCTCCGAACACCGGGGAGCTGTTTTTT.

Written as DNA, the CDR3 is TGTGCCAGCAGCTTAGACGGAGCAGCTGGAAACACCATATATTTT. The encoded protein is CASSLDGAAGNTIYF. The chain couples TRBV7-2 to TRBJ1-3; the D is unclear. Per germline, CDR1 SGHTA and CDR2 FQGNSA. CDR3 length: 15 amino acids. V lost 1 base, J lost 2 bases, and 9 bases lay in between.

The chain uses TRBV11-2 and TRBJ2-5; D may be TRBD1 or TRBD2 (5 bases each). Looked up from germline, CDR1 is SGHAT and CDR2 is FQNNGV. This CDR3 spans 16 amino acids. The V and J ends lost 1 base and 3 bases respectively, with 15 bases between them. CDR3 protein: CASSLGHSGREETQYF. CDR3 DNA: TGTGCCAGCAGCTTAGGGCATTCAGGGCGGGAAGAGACCCAGTACTTC. Full variable domain (missing parts from reference TRBV11-2 and TRBJ2-5): EAGVAQSPRYKIIEKRQSVAFWCNPISGHATLYWYQQILGQGPKLLIQFQNNGVVDDSQLPKDRFSAERLKGVDSTLKIQPAKLEDSAVYLCASSLGHSGREETQYFGPGTRLLVL.

The CDR3 spells CASSISAGVIPEAFF. CDR3 DNA: TGTGCCAGTAGTATCTCGGCAGGGGTGATCCCTGAAGCTTTCTTT. The rearrangement joins TRBV19 to TRBJ1-1; tentative D call: TRBD1 (6 bases). This CDR3 is 15 amino acids long. CDR1 and CDR2 (germline): LNHDA, SQIVND (reference sequence). Trimming cost V 3 bases and J 6 bases, with 17 bases left between them.

This chain connects TRBV28 to TRBJ1-2; D unclear. V lost 3 bases and J lost 4, with 9 bases in between. Germline V lookup: CDR1 MDHEN, CDR2 SYDVKM. The CDR3 has 13 amino acids. CDR3 in amino acids: CASSFKGFYGYTF. Here the CDR3 DNA reads TGTGCCAGCAGTTTCAAGGGCTTCTATGGCTACACCTTC.

Remarks on this clone: Other DNA sequences in the sample encode the same CDR3. The rearrangement links TRBV15 to TRBJ2-3; D remains ambiguous. The CDR3 runs to 12 residues. Between the trimmed V and J ends, which lost 0 bases and 9 bases, there was a span of 7 bases. Germline loops: CDR1 LNHNV, CDR2 YYDKDF (reference sequence). In nucleotides, the CDR3 is TGTGCCACCAGCAGAGACACGGACACGCAGTATTTT. Protein: CATSRDTDTQYF.

The chain recombines TRBV12-5 with TRBJ2-5; D gene ambiguous. The CDR3 is made up of 14 amino acids. Trimming shortened V by 4 bases and J by 2 bases, and 11 bases separated the two germline ends. Looked up from germline, CDR1 is LGHNT and CDR2 is FRNRAP. CDR3 DNA sequence: TGTGCTAGTGGTTCACCCGGGCCACAAGAGACCCAGTACTTC. Residues: CASGSPGPQETQYF.

The chain has TRBV6-1 and TRBJ1-1; 7 bases line up with TRBD1. V lost 4 bases, J lost 7 bases, and 9 bases stayed unmatched. Germline V gene data show CDR1 as MNHNS and CDR2 as SASEGT. The CDR3 extends over 14 amino acids. The CDR3 DNA reads TGTGCCAGCAGTGCCCCACAGGGGTCGTTTGAAGCTTTCTTT. This translates into CASSAPQGSFEAFF.

This rearrangement joins TRBV5-6 to TRBJ1-2, with D hard to call. V lost 3 bases to trimming and J lost 4 bases, with 16 bases between them. Germline V gene lookup returns CDR1 SGHDT and CDR2 YYEEEE. The CDR3 extends over 15 amino acids. Written as DNA, the CDR3 is TGTGCCAGCAGCTCTGGGCGGCGGAGCCCCTATGGCTACACCTTC. Its protein is CASSSGRRSPYGYTF.

This rearrangement joins TRBV7-3 to TRBJ2-1; 12 bases fit TRBD2. V was pared by 5 bases and J by 4 bases, with 6 bases of the junction left unmatched. The CDR3 loop spans 16 amino acids. Germline V gives CDR1 SGHTA, CDR2 FQGTGA. The CDR3 bases are TGTGCCAGCAGCCCAGGGACTAGCGGGTTATACAATGAGCAGTTCTTC. Translating gives CASSPGTSGLYNEQFF.

As regards this clone: The same CDR3 also results from other DNA sequences found in this sample. This chain joins TRBV4-1 and TRBJ1-3, with D unresolved. Germline CDR1 reads MGHRA; CDR2 reads YSYEKL. This CDR3 comprises 12 residues. The V end was cut by 0 bases, the J end by 7 bases, with 4 bases between. CDR3 in amino acids: CASSQEGNTIYF. The CDR3 DNA sequence: TGCGCCAGCAGCCAAGAGGGGAACACCATATATTTT.

Concerning this clone itself: The junction departs from the called germline gene at one end, perhaps through a read error. The gene calls are TRBV19 and TRBJ1-5; a weak D match, TRBD1 (6 bases). Germline V gene sequence: CDR1 LNHDA, CDR2 SQIVND (reference sequence). This CDR3 spans 16 amino acids. The CDR3 DNA is TGTGCCAGTAATATATCGGGGACACGGAGGGATCAGCCCCAGCATTTT. It translates to CASNISGTRRDQPQHF.

V usage is TRBV18 and J usage is TRBJ1-2, with D uncertain. Germline V gives CDR1 KGHSH, CDR2 LQKENI. CDR3 length: 13 residues. V was pared by 0 bases and J by 4 bases, with 6 bases between. CDR3 residues: CASSPPGSYGYTF. The CDR3, as DNA: TGTGCCAGCTCACCACCAGGGTCCTATGGCTACACCTTC. Using reference TRBV18 and TRBJ1-2 for the parts outside the CDR3, the full variable domain is NAGVMQNPRHLVRRRGQEARLRCSPMKGHSHVYWYRQLPEEGLKFMVYLQKENIIDESGMPKERFSAEFPKEGPSILRIQQVVRGDSAAYFCASSPPGSYGYTFGSGTRLTVV.

The V gene is TRBV7-2, the J gene TRBJ1-1; D is undetermined. This CDR3 comprises 13 residues. Germline V gene sequence: CDR1 SGHTA, CDR2 FQGNSA. The V end lost 6 bases, the J end lost 7 bases, and 15 bases lay between the germline ends. The CDR3 region is CASSRDAGGEAFF. The CDR3 bases are TGTGCCAGCAGTCGCGACGCAGGTGGTGAAGCTTTCTTT.

The rearrangement links TRBV30 to TRBJ2-1; D gene ambiguous. The V gene lost 2 bases and the J gene lost 0 bases, with 5 bases spanning the gap. From germline, CDR1 is GTSNPN and CDR2 SVGIG (reference sequence). The CDR3 covers 13 residues. The CDR3 DNA reads as TGTGCCTGGAGTACGGACTCCTACAATGAGCAGTTCTTC. This translates into CAWSTDSYNEQFF.

The V and J genes are TRBV5-4 and TRBJ2-1; 9 bases match TRBD2. Unmatched junction bases numbered 4, after V lost 0 bases and J lost 6 bases. CDR3 size: 15 residues. Germline V gene lookup returns CDR1 SGHNT and CDR2 YYREEE (reference sequence). CDR3 in DNA: TGTGCCAGCAGCTTGGAGCGGCGGGGGGGCAATGAGCAGTTCTTC. Amino acids: CASSLERRGGNEQFF.

This clone is a singleton in its sample. This sequence joins TRBV4-3 and TRBJ1-2, with 9 bases fitting TRBD1. Germline V gene lookup returns CDR1 LGHNA and CDR2 YSLEER. This CDR3 spans 17 amino acids. With 0 bases clipped from V and 3 bases from J, the junction kept 8 bases outside the gene matches. In nucleotides, the CDR3 is TGCGCCAGCAGCCAAGATGGGGATGACAGGGGGTACTATGGCTACACCTTC. Its translation: CASSQDGDDRGYYGYTF.

The chain recombines TRBV19 with TRBJ2-7; TRBD2 might be the D (6 bases). V lost 6 bases and J 3 bases, leaving 21 bases between the germline ends. Germline V gene lookup returns CDR1 LNHDA and CDR2 SQIVND (reference sequence). CDR3 size: 16 residues. The CDR3 DNA follows: TGTGCCAGTAGACGAGACCCGGGACCCGGGGGCTACGAGCAGTACTTC. Residues: CASRRDPGPGGYEQYF.

V usage is TRBV7-6 and J usage is TRBJ2-1; 7 positions agree with TRBD1. Germline trimming cut 5 bases from V and 5 bases from J; bases unmatched to any gene: 3. Germline values: CDR1 SGHVS, CDR2 FNYEAQ. The CDR3 sequence is 13 residues long. CDR3 bases: TGTGCCAGCAGCCCCCAGGGGGACAATGAGCAGTTCTTC. Translating it yields CASSPQGDNEQFF.

V gene TRBV6-6 combines with J gene TRBJ1-1; tentative D call: TRBD1 (5 bases). The CDR3 sequence is 13 residues long. Germline V gene sequence: CDR1 MNHNY, CDR2 SVGAGI (reference sequence). Trimming removed 5 bases at V and 5 bases at J, with 12 bases between. The CDR3 coding sequence is TGTGCCAGCAGTCTTCAGGGAGGGACTGAAGCTTTCTTT. Its translation is CASSLQGGTEAFF.

The chain couples TRBV28 to TRBJ2-6; D unclear. The CDR3 extends over 15 amino acids. The germline gives CDR1 MDHEN, CDR2 SYDVKM. The V gene lost 0 bases and the J gene lost 1 base, with 4 bases spanning the gap. The CDR3 here is CASSLWGSGANVLTF. CDR3 in DNA: TGTGCCAGCAGTTTATGGGGATCTGGGGCCAACGTCCTGACTTTC.

This chain joins TRBV6-1 and TRBJ2-5, with D perhaps given as TRBD1 or TRBD2 (5 bases each). Germline V gives CDR1 MNHNS, CDR2 SASEGT. Trimming shortened V by 2 bases and J by 3 bases, and 13 bases separated the two germline ends. The CDR3 length is 15 residues. CDR3 in DNA: TGTGCCAGCAGTGAAATGATTGGGGGAAAAGAGACCCAGTACTTC. Its translation: CASSEMIGGKETQYF.

The rearrangement joins TRBV18 to TRBJ1-5, with 11 bases that match TRBD1. The trim removed 3 bases at V and 0 bases at J, leaving 4 bases unmatched. CDR3 length equals 17 residues. Germline V gives CDR1 KGHSH, CDR2 LQKENI. The CDR3 bases are TGTGCCAGCTCACCGGACAGGGGGCTGATTAGCAATCAGCCCCAGCATTTT. Protein product: CASSPDRGLISNQPQHF.

The chain links TRBV4-3 to TRBJ1-4; D might be TRBD1 (6 bases). Germline-derived CDR1 and CDR2 are LGHNA and YSLEER. Trimming left V 1 base short and J 4 bases short, with 13 bases between. There are 16 residues in the CDR3. In nucleotides, the CDR3 is TGCGCCAGCAGCCAAGCGCACGGGACAAGTAATGAAAAACTGTTTTTT. Amino acids: CASSQAHGTSNEKLFF.

Only one count was recorded for this clone. The chain has TRBV30 and TRBJ2-5; D possibly corresponds to TRBD2 (5 bases). The germline CDR1 and CDR2 sequences are GTSNPN and SVGIG (reference sequence). The CDR3 is 12 amino acids. V was clipped by 2 bases and J by 4 bases, with 8 bases between them. CDR3 in DNA: TGTGCCTGGAGTCTCGAGGGAGAGACCCAGTACTTC. Translating it yields CAWSLEGETQYF.

This chain joins TRBV5-1 and TRBJ1-2; D might be TRBD1 (5 bases). The CDR3 is made up of 12 amino acids. V was trimmed by 6 bases and J by 4 bases, leaving 10 bases between them. Germline CDR1 reads SGHRS; CDR2 reads YFSETQ. CDR3 sequence reads: CASTEDTYGYTF. The CDR3 DNA follows: TGCGCCAGCACCGAGGACACCTATGGCTACACCTTC.

This clone appeared a single time. As DNA, the CDR3 is TGTGCCATCAGTATAGGGAATTCTTACACAGATACGCAGTATTTT. This gives the protein CAISIGNSYTDTQYF. The chain joins TRBV10-3 to TRBJ2-3; D unclear. Germline CDR1 ENHRY, CDR2 SYGVKD. This CDR3 comprises 15 residues. The V and J ends lost 5 bases and 2 bases respectively, with 14 bases between them.

The V and J genes are TRBV7-3 and TRBJ1-2; tentative D call: TRBD1 (5 bases). V was pared by 2 bases and J by 1 base, with 8 bases between. The CDR3 totals 14 residues. CDR1 SGHTA and CDR2 FQGTGA come from the germline V gene. This CDR3 reads CASSLRGDNYGYTF. CDR3 in DNA: TGTGCCAGCAGCTTACGAGGGGATAACTATGGCTACACCTTC.

About this clone itself: In the same sample, other DNA sequences code for this CDR3. The chain combines TRBV5-1 with TRBJ1-4, with TRBD1 as a possible D gene (6 bases). V lost 3 bases, J lost 2 bases, and 8 bases lay in between. The CDR3 contains 14 residues. Germline CDR1 reads SGHRS; CDR2 reads YFSETQ. The CDR3: CASSSQGTNEKLFF. Here the CDR3 DNA reads TGCGCCAGCAGCTCTCAGGGGACTAATGAAAAACTGTTTTTT.

The V call is TRBV2, the J call TRBJ1-4; 7 nucleotides match TRBD1. The V and J ends lost 4 bases and 7 bases, in that order; junction bases with no gene match: 9. Germline CDR1 reads SNHLY; CDR2 reads FYNNEI. The CDR3 is made up of 15 amino acids. The CDR3 bases are TGTGCCAGCAGTGGAGAACAGGGGCCAGGTGAAAAACTGTTTTTT. Translated: CASSGEQGPGEKLFF.